The present T cell receptor (beta chain) was sequenced within a study of T cell repertoires in cytomegalovirus infection. Study-wide background: Well-studied HLA-B-restricted CMV epitopes were used in the study alongside recently identified HLA-C-restricted ones. A matching HLA type, together with CMV infection, was signaled by public TCR beta signatures. Study results and limitations: Summed frequency of shared TCR beta families picked out CMV carriers who also had the relevant HLA. HLA-C-restricted CMV clonotypes gave the most frequent clonotype in two of eight donors.

TCRdb analysed the reads with MiXCR anew, one entry per CDR3 protein. The sample contains 570,000 or so distinct CDR3 sequences, around 40% of which appear only once. CDR1 is SGHRS and CDR2 is YFSETQ in the germline V gene. V dropped 4 bases and J dropped 7 bases, with 11 bases sitting between them. This CDR3 has 13 residues. About this clonotype: Its antigen is as yet unknown.

Sequences were derived from cultured PBMCs, sampled from culture after CMV antigen stimulation. This sequence originates from a human donor in good health (CMV status not recorded). Some clones in this sample may be carry-over from other donors' samples. The rearrangement uses TRBV5-1 and TRBJ1-4; TRBD1 might be the D (6 bases). The CDR3 sequence is CASSTGGREKLFF. In DNA form, the CDR3 reads TGCGCCAGCAGCACCGGGGGGCGTGAAAAACTGTTTTTT.